This TCR beta chain appears in the sequencing data of a study of patients and donors after allogeneic stem cell transplantation. The germline gives CDR1 KGHSH, CDR2 LQKENI. Trimming removed 7 bases from V and 6 bases from J, with 11 bases in between. The CDR3 runs to 12 residues. One entry per CDR3 protein, called by TCRdb with MiXCR from the RT-PCR reads. In the table there are roughly 250,000 distinct CDR3 sequences, 14% of which are singletons. This chain links TRBV18 with TRBJ2-3; D perhaps matches TRBD1 (6 bases). The origin of this receptor is a human donor who was either an allogeneic HSCT recipient or a stem cell or donor lymphocyte infusion donor (not recorded which). It is not recorded whose cells these are; they may come from a transplant donor. Sequences were obtained from blood, either unsorted or a sorted T cell fraction (not recorded which). For the CDR3, the DNA is TGTGCCAGCTTGGGGGCTGAGGATACGCAGTATTTT. Translated, it gives CASLGAEDTQYF.